Listed below are T cell receptor beta chains from one sample, sequenced in a study of T cell responses to AZD1222 COVID-19 vaccine. TCRdb's table, derived via immunoSEQ multiplex PCR, lists solely in-frame clones and lacks some. The table shows over 120,000 clones, with around 89% occurring only once. This sample comprised peripheral blood, obtained on day 0 of AZD1222 vaccination. These receptors came from an adult in good health. Both conserved end residues are part of each CDR3. Fields, in order: D gene, J gene, clone size, V gene, CDR3 protein, CDR3 DNA. The D gene is left open where the match is weak. For some rows the clone size is stated as once, few or many, or as a class when expanded; others skip it.

d_gene: NA; j_gene: TRBJ2-5; abundance: few; v_gene: TRBV30; CDR3aa: CAWSVLAGARETQYF; CDR3nt: TGTGCCTGGAGTGTGTTGGCGGGGGCACGGGAGACCCAGTACTTC
d_gene: NA; j_gene: TRBJ1-5; abundance: few; v_gene: TRBV7-2; CDR3aa: CASSLGVVRGGEIQPQHF; CDR3nt: TGTGCCAGCAGCTTAGGGGTAGTTCGGGGGGGCGAGATTCAGCCCCAGCATTTT
d_gene: NA; j_gene: TRBJ2-1; abundance: NA; v_gene: TRBV30; CDR3aa: CAWKKDNEQFF; CDR3nt: TGTGCCTGGAAAAAGGACAATGAGCAGTTCTTC
d_gene: NA; j_gene: TRBJ2-3; abundance: NA; v_gene: TRBV5-1; CDR3aa: CASSLSQASTDTQYF; CDR3nt: TGCGCCAGCAGCTTGTCGCAAGCTAGCACAGATACGCAGTATTTT
d_gene: NA; j_gene: TRBJ1-2; abundance: NA; v_gene: TRBV5-1; CDR3aa: CASSLEGRDYGYTF; CDR3nt: TGCGCCAGCAGCTTGGAAGGGAGGGACTATGGCTACACCTTC
d_gene: NA; j_gene: TRBJ1-2; abundance: NA; v_gene: TRBV5-1; CDR3aa: CASSLEAETDYGYTF; CDR3nt: TGCGCCAGCAGCTTGGAAGCGGAGACTGACTATGGCTACACCTTC
d_gene: NA; j_gene: TRBJ2-5; abundance: NA; v_gene: TRBV12-3/TRBV12-4; CDR3aa: CASSRLGRETQYF; CDR3nt: TGTGCCAGCAGTAGACTAGGCCGAGAGACCCAGTACTTC
d_gene: TRBD1; j_gene: TRBJ2-4; abundance: NA; v_gene: TRBV7-8; CDR3aa: CASSLGGTGMVIQYF; CDR3nt: TGTGCCAGCAGCTTAGGAGGGACAGGGATGGTCATTCAGTACTTC
d_gene: NA; j_gene: TRBJ2-7; abundance: few; v_gene: TRBV18; CDR3aa: CASSPPDSYPYEQYF; CDR3nt: TGTGCCAGCTCACCACCGGACAGCTATCCCTACGAGCAGTACTTC
d_gene: NA; j_gene: TRBJ2-4; abundance: NA; v_gene: TRBV12-3/TRBV12-4; CDR3aa: CASSRIPKNIQYF; CDR3nt: TGTGCCAGCAGTCGGATCCCAAAAAACATTCAGTACTTC
d_gene: TRBD2; j_gene: TRBJ2-1; abundance: NA; v_gene: TRBV4-1; CDR3aa: CASSPRVAGGPGNEQFF; CDR3nt: TGCGCCAGCAGCCCGCGGGTAGCGGGGGGTCCGGGCAATGAGCAGTTCTTC
d_gene: NA; j_gene: TRBJ1-1; abundance: NA; v_gene: TRBV4-2; CDR3aa: CASSQTWGENTEAFF; CDR3nt: TGTGCCAGCAGCCAAACCTGGGGCGAGAACACTGAAGCTTTCTTT
d_gene: TRBD1; j_gene: TRBJ1-2; abundance: NA; v_gene: TRBV30; CDR3aa: CAWTGGRSYGYTF; CDR3nt: TGTGCCTGGACAGGGGGCCGGAGCTATGGCTACACCTTC
d_gene: NA; j_gene: TRBJ2-5; abundance: NA; v_gene: TRBV28; CDR3aa: CASSFPGRGEETQYF; CDR3nt: TGTGCCAGCAGTTTCCCGGGACGCGGGGAAGAGACCCAGTACTTC
d_gene: NA; j_gene: TRBJ2-1; abundance: NA; v_gene: TRBV6-4; CDR3aa: CASSATGTYNEQFF; CDR3nt: TGTGCCAGCAGTGCGACTGGTACCTACAATGAGCAGTTCTTC
d_gene: TRBD2; j_gene: TRBJ2-2; abundance: NA; v_gene: TRBV5-1; CDR3aa: CASSSGLAGTGELFF; CDR3nt: TGCGCCAGCAGCAGCGGACTAGCGGGCACCGGGGAGCTGTTTTTT
d_gene: NA; j_gene: TRBJ1-2; abundance: few; v_gene: TRBV9; CDR3aa: CASSVAQMKTF; CDR3nt: TGTGCCAGCAGCGTAGCACAGATGAAAACCTTC
d_gene: NA; j_gene: TRBJ1-5; abundance: NA; v_gene: TRBV2; CDR3aa: CASSDIGVGSNQPQHF; CDR3nt: TGTGCCAGCAGTGACATAGGGGTAGGTAGCAATCAGCCCCAGCATTTT
d_gene: TRBD2; j_gene: TRBJ2-1; abundance: NA; v_gene: TRBV5-1; CDR3aa: CASSLAGEQFF; CDR3nt: TGCGCCAGCAGTCTAGCGGGGGAGCAGTTCTTC